This record covers a single TCR beta chain. This sample was taken from a study of long-term antiretroviral therapy in people with HIV. Each participant with HIV received care in the United States. Researchers ran immunoSEQ v3.0 at survey level. The target of sequencing was about 40,000-55,000 T-cell genomes per sample. The data were produced by immunoSEQ multiplex PCR, yet TCRdb's version contains in-frame clones alone and is incomplete. The sample records roughly 21,000 clones, around 87% being singletons. Germline lookup yields CDR1 SQVTM and CDR2 ANQGSEA. CDR3 size: 15 residues. Trimming stripped 1 base from V and 1 base from J, with 12 bases between.

Material: unsorted PBMCs, obtained 0.2 years before starting antiretroviral therapy. The chain employs TRBV29-1 and TRBJ2-3, with D possibly being TRBD2 (6 bases). This clonotype originated in a man aged 18 to 30 with HIV. CDR3 coding DNA: TGCAGCGTTGAAGGACTCGGGGAGGGCACAGATACGCAGTATTTT. This gives the protein CSVEGLGEGTDTQYF.